These 10 T cell receptor beta chains were all obtained from the same sample, sequenced in a study of control samples from healthy donors and cancer patients. TCRdb keeps only in-frame clones here, not all; method: immunoSEQ multiplex PCR. Counted here are roughly 170,000 clones, just over 90% occurring once; the ten biggest clones make up 4.1%. Specimen: blood. The receptor source for this set is a woman aged 60-75 years in good health.

V gene TRBV5-4 combines with J gene TRBJ1-6, with 10 nucleotides matching TRBD1. The CDR3 has 15 residues. J gave up 10 bases and V 4 bases, and 8 bases lay outside the gene matches. From germline, CDR1 is SGHNT and CDR2 YYREEE (reference sequence). The CDR3 reads CASSRTGGLNSPLHF. The DNA of the CDR3 is TGTGCCAGCAGCCGGACAGGGGGTCTTAACTCACCCCTCCACTTT. Complete variable domain (other parts from reference TRBV5-4 and TRBJ1-6): ETGVTQSPTHLIKTRGQQVTLRCSSQSGHNTVSWYQQALGQGPQFIFQYYREEENGRGNFPPRFSGLQFPNYSSELNVNALELDDSALYLCASSRTGGLNSPLHFGNGTRLTVT.

Comment on this clone: This CDR3 is also generated by other DNA sequences in the sample. V gene TRBV6-4 combines with J gene TRBJ1-1, with D uncertain. Trimming removed 6 bases from V and 1 base from J, with 9 bases in between. Germline-derived CDR1 and CDR2 are MRHNA and SNTAGT. The CDR3 length is 13 residues. DNA for the CDR3: TGTGCCAGCAGCCCTGGAGCGAACACTGAAGCTTTCTTT. Protein sequence: CASSPGANTEAFF.

This chain links TRBV5-1 with TRBJ1-6; no firm D call. The CDR3 is made up of 14 amino acids. CDR1 is SGHRS and CDR2 is YFSETQ in the germline V gene. Deletions cut 3 bases from V and 8 bases from J, with 12 bases between. CDR3 residues: CASSSSVSDSPLHF. The CDR3, as DNA: TGCGCCAGCAGCTCGTCGGTGAGCGATTCACCCCTCCACTTT.

This chain joins TRBV6-2 or TRBV6-3 and TRBJ1-5; D uncertain. V was trimmed by 5 bases and J by 3 bases, leaving 11 bases between them. CDR1 is MNHEY and CDR2 is SVGEGT in the germline V gene. The CDR3 contains 14 residues. The DNA for the CDR3 is TGTGCCAGCAGTGTCACAGATTACAATCAGCCCCAGCATTTT. Protein sequence: CASSVTDYNQPQHF.

The J gene is TRBJ1-1, the V gene TRBV5-1; no clear D gene. V lost 4 bases to trimming and J lost 0 bases, with 7 bases between them. Germline assignment: CDR1 SGHRS and CDR2 YFSETQ. There are 13 residues in the CDR3. Here the CDR3 DNA reads TGCGCCAGCAGCCTTCACATGAACACTGAAGCTTTCTTT. Translation gives CASSLHMNTEAFF.

The rearrangement uses TRBV3-1 (or the pseudogene TRBV3-2) and TRBJ2-6, with D perhaps TRBD1 (5 bases). This CDR3 contains 18 residues. Germline V CDR1 and CDR2: LGHDT, YNNKEL (reference sequence). The V end was cut by 4 bases, the J end by 1 base, with 17 bases between. The DNA of the CDR3 is TGTGCCAGCAGCCCCCTCTGGTTACAGGCGTCTGGGGCCAACGTCCTGACTTTC. Its translation: CASSPLWLQASGANVLTF.

This clone has just one count. The chain uses TRBV19 and TRBJ2-5; 11 bases match TRBD2. CDR1 LNHDA and CDR2 SQIVND come from the germline V gene (reference sequence). The length of the CDR3 is 18 residues. Losses at the gene ends were 4 bases for V and 2 bases for J; bases not matched to a gene: 12. CDR3 protein: CASSSGLAGGMKQETQYF. The CDR3 DNA is TGTGCCAGTAGTAGCGGACTAGCGGGTGGGATGAAACAAGAGACCCAGTACTTC.

The chain employs TRBV3-1 (or the pseudogene TRBV3-2) and TRBJ2-3; D not resolved. The CDR3 length is 13 residues. Trimming removed 8 bases from V and 2 bases from J, with 11 bases in between. Germline V CDR1 and CDR2: LGHDT, YNNKEL (reference sequence). DNA of the CDR3: TGTGCCAGCGCGATTGGGGTCACAGATACGCAGTATTTT. Its translation: CASAIGVTDTQYF.

The V gene is TRBV3-1 (or the pseudogene TRBV3-2), the J gene TRBJ1-1, with D hard to call. Germline V gene data show CDR1 as LGHDT and CDR2 as YNNKEL (reference sequence). The CDR3 sequence is 16 residues long. V was clipped by 0 bases and J by 0 bases, with 11 bases between them. In DNA form, the CDR3 reads TGTGCCAGCAGCCAAGATCAAACAGATCTGAACACTGAAGCTTTCTTT. Translated, it gives CASSQDQTDLNTEAFF.

V gene TRBV7-6 combines with J gene TRBJ2-7, with D unclear. Trimming stripped 5 bases from V and 1 base from J, with 18 bases between. Germline V gene sequence: CDR1 SGHVS, CDR2 FNYEAQ. This CDR3 is built from 16 residues. CDR3 nucleotide sequence: TGTGCCAGCAGCCCTCTAGTGGGATACTTATCCTACGAGCAGTACTTC. It translates to CASSPLVGYLSYEQYF.